The 21 T cell receptor beta chains listed next were all sequenced from one sample in a study of cytomegalovirus exposure and HLA in healthy donors. PCR involved 60 Vbeta and 13 Jbeta primers. Some clones are missing from TCRdb's copy, which holds only in-frame ones; the method was immunoSEQ multiplex PCR. The profile covers about 130,000 clones, with under 20% appearing a single time and approximately 2.6% taken by the ten largest. The material sequenced was PBMCs. These receptors were obtained from a female donor in good health and CMV-seropositive.

This clone has more than one count but fewer than ten. The DNA for the CDR3 is TGTGCCAGCAGCTTTGACTTCTACAATGAGCAGTTCTTC. Its translation: CASSFDFYNEQFF. This chain uses TRBV5-6 with TRBJ2-1; D unclear. This CDR3 spans 13 amino acids. Germline loops: CDR1 SGHDT, CDR2 YYEEEE. The V gene lost 2 bases and the J gene lost 3 bases, with 6 bases spanning the gap.

This clone was seen a few times. The chain combines TRBV7-2 with TRBJ1-5; 7 bases agree with TRBD1. The length of the CDR3 is 14 residues. V lost 6 bases to trimming and J lost 4 bases; unmatched junction nucleotides: 6. Germline CDR1 is SGHTA and CDR2 is FQGNSA. The CDR3, as DNA: TGTGCCAGCAGAAAAGACAGGGCTAATCAGCCCCAGCATTTT. Encoded protein: CASRKDRANQPQHF.

V and J are TRBV9 and TRBJ2-5; D remains unclear. The germline V gene has CDR1 SGDLS and CDR2 YYNGEE. Trimming pared 0 bases from V and 0 bases from J, leaving 6 bases between. This CDR3 comprises 14 residues. CDR3 sequence (DNA): TGTGCCAGCAGCGTAGAGGAGTACCAAGAGACCCAGTACTTC. It encodes CASSVEEYQETQYF.

The CDR3 bases are TGTGCCAGCAGCGAGGAGAGCGGGGCGATTCGTGGGACCCAGTACTTC. Residues: CASSEESGAIRGTQYF. This rearrangement joins TRBV7-2 to TRBJ2-5; 7 nucleotides align to TRBD2. This CDR3 is 16 amino acids long. Germline CDR1 reads SGHTA; CDR2 reads FQGNSA. Unmatched junction bases numbered 16, after V lost 5 bases and J lost 7 bases.

A few counts support this clone. V usage is TRBV27 and J usage is TRBJ1-2; TRBD1 matches at 9 bases. Losses at the gene ends were 5 bases for V and 5 bases for J; bases not matched to a gene: 6. CDR1 and CDR2 from the germline V gene are MNHEY and SMNVEV (reference sequence). This CDR3 contains 14 residues. The CDR3 DNA is TGTGCCAGCAGTCCGGGGACAGGGAATTATGGCTACACCTTC. This gives the protein CASSPGTGNYGYTF.

V gene TRBV28 combines with J gene TRBJ2-7, with a tentative D call TRBD1 (5 bases). CDR3 length equals 15 residues. The germline V and J ends were trimmed by 3 bases and 0 bases, with 12 bases remaining between them. CDR1 and CDR2 from the germline V gene are MDHEN and SYDVKM. The CDR3 reads CASSLAGSLSYEQYF. The CDR3 DNA reads TGTGCCAGCAGTTTGGCAGGGTCCCTCTCCTACGAGCAGTACTTC.

The chain has TRBV6-6 and TRBJ2-2; 12 nucleotides match TRBD2. Germline V lookup: CDR1 MNHNY, CDR2 SVGAGI (reference sequence). The CDR3 covers 16 residues. J was trimmed by 0 bases and V by 10 bases; bases with no gene match: 6. In nucleotides, the CDR3 is TGTGCCACCCGGACTAGCGGGACAACGAACACCGGGGAGCTGTTTTTT. It encodes CATRTSGTTNTGELFF.

This chain connects TRBV7-9 to TRBJ1-6; D is unclear. This CDR3 is built from 15 residues. Germline V gives CDR1 SEHNR, CDR2 FQNEAQ (reference sequence). V lost 1 base to trimming and J lost 4 bases, with 8 bases between them. The chain's CDR3 is CASSLGAGYNSPLHF. DNA of the CDR3: TGTGCCAGCAGCTTAGGGGCGGGGTATAATTCACCCCTCCACTTT.

This clone was recorded a few times. The chain employs TRBV2 and TRBJ2-7; TRBD2 matches at 7 bases. J gave up 6 bases and V 6 bases, and 8 bases lay outside the gene matches. The CDR3 covers 13 residues. CDR1 and CDR2 (germline): SNHLY, FYNNEI. The CDR3 coding sequence is TGTGCCAGCAGGGGACTGGGGGGGGGCGAGCAGTACTTC. This translates into CASRGLGGGEQYF.

The chain employs TRBV6-7 and TRBJ2-7; perhaps TRBD2 as D (5 bases). TRBV6-7 is annotated as an ORF whose role is uncertain. The CDR3 extends over 16 amino acids. V dropped 2 bases and J dropped 3 bases, with 17 bases sitting between them. CDR3 nucleotides: TGTGCCAGCAGTTACGCTGTCTACGGGGTGAGCTACGAGCAGTACTTC. Translation gives CASSYAVYGVSYEQYF.

The gene calls are TRBV6-5 and TRBJ2-7; TRBD2 aligns across 7 bases. Germline trimming cut 6 bases from V and 5 bases from J; bases unmatched to any gene: 7. CDR3 length equals 13 residues. The V gene's germline CDR1 is MNHEY and CDR2 SVGAGI. CDR3 sequence: CASSQRTRNEQYF. DNA of the CDR3: TGTGCCAGCAGCCAACGGACTAGGAACGAGCAGTACTTC.

This clone occurred a few times. The genes are TRBV4-3 and TRBJ1-1, with D possibly TRBD1 on 6 matching bases. Germline V gives CDR1 LGHNA, CDR2 YSLEER. The CDR3 has 13 amino acids. DNA for the CDR3: TGCGCAGCCGGTAAGACTGGGGGCTCTGAAGCTTTCTTT. Amino acids: CAAGKTGGSEAFF.

The chain is built from TRBV5-1 and TRBJ1-2; 7 bases fit TRBD1. The germline V gene encodes CDR1 SGHRS and CDR2 YFSETQ. The V gene end was trimmed by 0 bases and the J gene end by 9 bases; junction bases not matched to a gene: 11. This CDR3 comprises 15 residues. The CDR3 coding sequence is TGCGCCAGCAGCTTGGGAGGGACAGCGAGATCGAGCTACACCTTC. Translation: CASSLGGTARSSYTF. Full variable domain (rest looked up from reference TRBV5-1 and TRBJ1-2): KAGVTQTPRYLIKTRGQQVTLSCSPISGHRSVSWYQQTPGQGLQFLFEYFSETQRNKGNFPGRFSGRQFSNSRSEMNVSTLELGDSALYLCASSLGGTARSSYTFGSGTRLTVV.

The chain combines TRBV28 with TRBJ2-7, with 8 positions matching TRBD1. V was clipped by 6 bases and J by 1 base; unmatched bases: 8. CDR1 and CDR2 from the germline V gene are MDHEN and SYDVKM. The CDR3 loop spans 15 amino acids. This chain's CDR3 is CASSRRDRLSYEQYF. The CDR3 DNA follows: TGTGCCAGCAGCCGCCGGGACAGGTTATCCTACGAGCAGTACTTC.

There are a few counts of this clone. The chain joins TRBV5-1 to TRBJ1-1; TRBD1 matches 7 bases. Germline V gene lookup returns CDR1 SGHRS and CDR2 YFSETQ. CDR3 length: 15 amino acids. V was pared by 2 bases and J by 1 base, with 5 bases of the junction left unmatched. The CDR3 loop is CASSFRTGGNTEAFF. The DNA of the CDR3 is TGCGCCAGCAGCTTCCGGACAGGTGGGAACACTGAAGCTTTCTTT.

The chain recombines TRBV30 with TRBJ1-1; 8 bases match TRBD1. The CDR3 consists of 15 residues. Germline-derived CDR1 and CDR2 are GTSNPN and SVGIG (reference sequence). Losses at the gene ends were 3 bases for V and 1 base for J; bases not matched to a gene: 7. The chain's CDR3 is CAWSEKQGGNTEAFF. The DNA of the CDR3 is TGTGCCTGGAGCGAGAAACAGGGGGGGAACACTGAAGCTTTCTTT.

Comment on this clone: Distinct nucleotide sequences in the sample also encode this CDR3. Written as DNA, the CDR3 is TGCGCCAGCAGCTTGGAGGCTAGCGGGTCCTCCTACAATGAGCAGTTCTTC. Translating it yields CASSLEASGSSYNEQFF. V is TRBV5-1 and J is TRBJ2-1; 8 bases agree with TRBD2. CDR1 SGHRS and CDR2 YFSETQ come from the germline V gene. This CDR3 has 17 residues. The V segment lost 0 bases and the J segment 0 bases; nucleotides outside the gene matches: 5.

This chain uses TRBV28 with TRBJ1-2; D unresolved. Germline V gene data show CDR1 as MDHEN and CDR2 as SYDVKM. The CDR3 has 15 amino acids. V lost 1 base and J lost 6, with 15 bases in between. The CDR3 DNA reads as TGTGCCAGCAGTTTATTTGGCCAGGTAGAAGATGGCTACACCTTC. Translation: CASSLFGQVEDGYTF.

This clone was detected only a few times. DNA for the CDR3: TGTGCCAGCAGCTTGGGGACTAGCAAGGGCTACGAGCAGTACTTC. Residues: CASSLGTSKGYEQYF. The chain employs TRBV7-8 and TRBJ2-7; 9 bases align to TRBD2. This CDR3 comprises 15 residues. V dropped 3 bases and J dropped 3; count of bases not matched to a gene: 6. CDR1 is SGHVS, CDR2 FQNEAQ, per germline. Based on the CDR3 plus reference TRBV7-8 and TRBJ2-7, the full variable domain is GAGVSQSPRYKVAKRGQDVALRCDPISGHVSLFWYQQALGQGPEFLTYFQNEAQLDKSGLPSDRFFAERPEGSVSTLKIQRTQQEDSAVYLCASSLGTSKGYEQYFGPGTRLTVT.

The V gene is TRBV11-3, the J gene TRBJ2-2; no clear D gene. CDR1 is SGHNT, CDR2 YENEEA, per germline. This CDR3 is built from 14 residues. The ends were cut back, 4 bases at V and 2 bases at J, with 8 bases in the middle. In DNA, the CDR3 is TGTGCCAGCAGCTCCGGCGGAAACACCGGGGAGCTGTTTTTT. This gives the protein CASSSGGNTGELFF.

This clone has a handful of counts. V gene TRBV28 combines with J gene TRBJ1-2; tentatively, D is TRBD1 (5 bases). This CDR3 comprises 17 residues. CDR1 is MDHEN, CDR2 SYDVKM, per germline. V was cut by 4 bases and J by 4 bases, with 22 bases left in between. The DNA for the CDR3 is TGTGCCAGCAGTTCGCACGACTCAGGGTTTTGGGGCTATGGCTACACCTTC. This codes for CASSSHDSGFWGYGYTF.